This entry lists 10 T cell receptor beta chains sequenced from one sample in a study of blood T cell repertoires in COVID-19. Clones were sequenced by immunoSEQ multiplex PCR, and TCRdb holds only the in-frame ones, with some missing. This sample yields over 200,000 clones, of which roughly 88% are seen a single time; around 2.5% belongs to the top ten. Sequenced sample: PBMCs or T cells enriched from blood (not recorded which). Receptor source: a middle-aged woman with acute COVID-19.

Only a few counts were recorded for this clone. The chain joins TRBV30 to TRBJ1-4, with TRBD1 matching over 7 bases. The V segment lost 3 bases and the J segment 5 bases; nucleotides outside the gene matches: 6. This CDR3 spans 14 amino acids. The V gene's germline CDR1 is GTSNPN and CDR2 SVGIG (reference sequence). CDR3 bases: TGTGCCTGGAGCGCCGGGACAGAGAATGAAAAACTGTTTTTT. Protein sequence: CAWSAGTENEKLFF.

The chain couples TRBV5-1 to TRBJ1-1, with 7 bases identical to TRBD1. Germline assignment: CDR1 SGHRS and CDR2 YFSETQ. The V gene end was trimmed by 0 bases and the J gene end by 7 bases; junction bases not matched to a gene: 6. The CDR3 spans 14 residues. The CDR3: CASSLGLRDSEAFF. DNA for the CDR3: TGCGCCAGCAGCTTGGGGCTTCGGGACAGTGAAGCTTTCTTT.

The J gene is TRBJ2-7, the V gene TRBV11-2; D remains ambiguous. CDR3 size: 12 residues. V gave up 0 bases and J gave up 7 bases, with 7 bases separating them. The germline gives CDR1 SGHAT, CDR2 FQNNGV. CDR3 residues: CASSLDGTEQYF. The DNA of the CDR3 is TGTGCCAGCAGCTTAGATGGTACTGAGCAGTACTTC.

The rearrangement uses TRBV19 and TRBJ1-4, with D possibly matching TRBD1 (5 bases). From germline, CDR1 is LNHDA and CDR2 SQIVND (reference sequence). CDR3 length: 15 residues. The ends were cut back, 7 bases at V and 4 bases at J, with 16 bases in the middle. In nucleotides, the CDR3 is TGTGCCAGTAAGATAGGGGATAAGGGTAATGAAAAACTGTTTTTT. Amino acids: CASKIGDKGNEKLFF.

The V call is TRBV19, the J call TRBJ1-1; D not certain. Trimming removed 7 bases from V and 4 bases from J, with 13 bases in between. This CDR3 region has 13 residues. Germline V CDR1 and CDR2: LNHDA, SQIVND (reference sequence). The CDR3 reads CASTPREFTEAFF. The CDR3 DNA reads TGTGCCAGTACCCCACGGGAATTCACTGAAGCTTTCTTT.

The CDR3 is CASSLQSHANYNEQFF. For the CDR3, the DNA is TGCGCCAGCAGCTTGCAGTCCCACGCAAACTACAATGAGCAGTTCTTC. This chain links TRBV5-1 with TRBJ2-1; no reliable D call. Trimming took off 1 base at V and 3 bases at J, with 14 bases between the two ends. The germline CDR1 and CDR2 sequences are SGHRS and YFSETQ. This CDR3 has 16 amino acids.

The chain recombines TRBV7-2 with TRBJ1-2; 7 nucleotides agree with TRBD1. The V gene end was trimmed by 4 bases and the J gene end by 6 bases; junction bases not matched to a gene: 5. Germline CDR1 reads SGHTA; CDR2 reads FQGNSA. The CDR3 is made up of 13 amino acids. CDR3 in amino acids: CASSSDRSNGYTF. The CDR3 nucleotides read TGTGCCAGCAGCTCGGACAGGTCGAATGGCTACACCTTC.

V usage is TRBV5-1 and J usage is TRBJ1-3, with a tentative D call TRBD1 (5 bases). This CDR3 has 14 amino acids. Deletions cut 3 bases from V and 3 bases from J, with 10 bases between. CDR1 and CDR2 (germline): SGHRS, YFSETQ. The CDR3 loop is CASSSGLFGNTIYF. As DNA, the CDR3 is TGCGCCAGCAGCTCGGGACTCTTTGGAAACACCATATATTTT.

The V call is TRBV3-1 (or the pseudogene TRBV3-2), the J call TRBJ1-2; weak D call: TRBD1 (6 bases). The CDR3 spans 15 residues. The V and J ends lost 1 base and 4 bases respectively, with 13 bases between them. CDR1 LGHDT and CDR2 YNNKEL come from the germline V gene (reference sequence). CDR3 sequence reads: CASSQGMDSVYGYTF. The DNA of the CDR3 is TGTGCCAGCAGCCAAGGAATGGACAGTGTCTATGGCTACACCTTC.

The chain employs TRBV30 and TRBJ2-7, with TRBD2 matching over 11 bases. The V gene's germline CDR1 is GTSNPN and CDR2 SVGIG (reference sequence). The CDR3 spans 13 residues. After removal of 4 bases from V and 4 bases from J, the junction contained 3 bases not matched to a gene. The CDR3, as DNA: TGTGCCTGGATTCTAGCGGGGGGTTACGAGCAGTACTTC. Translated, it gives CAWILAGGYEQYF.